The 13 T cell receptor beta chains below all came from one sample that was sequenced in a study of blood T cell repertoires in COVID-19. The assay was immunoSEQ multiplex PCR, and TCRdb's table has in-frame clones only and misses some. The data show under 250,000 clones, 70% to 90% seen once. What was sequenced was peripheral blood. These receptors came from a woman aged 70-85 years with active or convalescent COVID-19.

The chain uses TRBV18 and TRBJ2-2, with 10 bases that match TRBD2. Germline CDR1 and CDR2: KGHSH and LQKENI. This CDR3 is built from 16 residues. Trimming cost V 3 bases and J 4 bases; bases outside gene matches: 5. CDR3 nucleotide sequence: TGTGCCAGCTCACCTAGGTGGACTAGCGGCACCGGGGAGCTGTTTTTT. As protein: CASSPRWTSGTGELFF.

The V gene is TRBV4-1, the J gene TRBJ1-3; D not certain. With 0 bases removed from V and 0 bases from J, the gap between germline ends came to 15 bases. Per the germline V gene, CDR1 is MGHRA and CDR2 is YSYEKL. The length of the CDR3 is 18 residues. The CDR3 region is CASSQEGLDFSSGNTIYF. In DNA, the CDR3 is TGCGCCAGCAGCCAAGAAGGACTGGATTTTAGCTCTGGAAACACCATATATTTT.

The V gene is TRBV6-6, the J gene TRBJ1-1; weak D call: TRBD1 (6 bases). V lost 8 bases and J lost 1, with 14 bases in between. This CDR3 is built from 14 residues. Germline V gene data show CDR1 as MNHNY and CDR2 as SVGAGI (reference sequence). The CDR3 region is CASGQGWGNTEAFF. The DNA of the CDR3 is TGTGCCAGCGGGCAGGGGTGGGGGAACACTGAAGCTTTCTTT.

The J gene is TRBJ1-3, the V gene TRBV6-5; no definite D call. Germline V gene lookup returns CDR1 MNHEY and CDR2 SVGAGI. The ends were cut back, 8 bases at V and 4 bases at J, with 15 bases in the middle. The CDR3 extends over 14 amino acids. The CDR3 nucleotides are TGTGCCAGCGGCCTCTTGGGGAGCGGAAACACCATATATTTT. Translating it yields CASGLLGSGNTIYF.

This clone turned up a few times. The DNA of the CDR3 is TGTGCCATCAGTGAGTCCCCGGGACAGGCGGTCCACTTT. Translation gives CAISESPGQAVHF. The chain uses TRBV10-3 and TRBJ1-6, with 8 bases that match TRBD1. Germline CDR1 is ENHRY and CDR2 is SYGVKD. V gave up 0 bases and J gave up 17 bases; unmatched junction bases: 6. The length of the CDR3 is 13 residues.

The rearrangement joins TRBV3-1 (or the pseudogene TRBV3-2) to TRBJ2-7; 12 nucleotides agree with TRBD2. This CDR3 has 16 amino acids. The germline V gene encodes CDR1 LGHDT and CDR2 YNNKEL (reference sequence). V trimming: 1 base; J trimming: 11 bases; junction bases outside the gene matches: 12. The DNA for the CDR3 is TGTGCCAGCAGCCAAGGTCTAGCGGGGGGGAGAGGGGCGGAGTACTTC. This translates into CASSQGLAGGRGAEYF.

The chain links TRBV11-3 to TRBJ2-2; D is unclear. This CDR3 spans 14 amino acids. Germline values: CDR1 SGHNT, CDR2 YENEEA. V was clipped by 2 bases and J by 1 base, with 5 bases between them. CDR3 protein: CASSLQWNTGELFF. CDR3 sequence (DNA): TGTGCCAGCAGCTTACAGTGGAACACCGGGGAGCTGTTTTTT.

The chain uses TRBV27 and TRBJ2-2, with 8 bases aligning to TRBD2. CDR1 MNHEY and CDR2 SMNVEV come from the germline V gene (reference sequence). With 3 bases clipped from V and 6 bases from J, the junction kept 9 bases outside the gene matches. The CDR3 sequence is 16 residues long. CDR3 coding DNA: TGTGCCAGCAGTTTGTCCGGGAGGGCCTCCTCCGGGGAGCTGTTTTTT. This encodes CASSLSGRASSGELFF.

The V call is TRBV24-1, the J call TRBJ2-1; TRBD2 agrees at 7 bases. V gave up 4 bases and J gave up 9 bases; unmatched junction bases: 8. The CDR3 has 14 residues. The germline V gene encodes CDR1 KGHDR and CDR2 SFDVKD. Here the CDR3 reads CATSDPTSLSEQFF. CDR3 in DNA: TGTGCCACCAGTGACCCGACTAGCTTGAGTGAGCAGTTCTTC.

The chain couples TRBV7-9 to TRBJ2-5; maybe TRBD1 (6 bases). Looked up from germline, CDR1 is SEHNR and CDR2 is FQNEAQ (reference sequence). The CDR3 consists of 16 residues. V was trimmed by 2 bases and J by 8 bases, leaving 21 bases between them. CDR3 protein: CASSLTNRARGGTQYF. The CDR3 region has the DNA TGTGCCAGCAGCTTAACTAACAGGGCCAGGGGTGGAACCCAGTACTTC.

V usage is TRBV9 and J usage is TRBJ2-2; possible D gene TRBD2, 5 bases. The V and J ends lost 0 bases and 5 bases respectively, with 11 bases between them. The CDR3 totals 15 residues. Germline-derived CDR1 and CDR2 are SGDLS and YYNGEE. CDR3 bases: TGTGCCAGCAGCGTAGAAGGACTTAGAACCGGGGAGCTGTTTTTT. This sequence encodes CASSVEGLRTGELFF.

The chain employs TRBV7-9 and TRBJ1-1, with 9 positions matching TRBD1. Trimming took 5 bases from V and 0 from J; bases not matched to a gene: 7. From germline, CDR1 is SEHNR and CDR2 FQNEAQ (reference sequence). The CDR3 is 16 residues long. The DNA for the CDR3 is TGTGCCAGCAGCCCCATGGACAGGGGATTGAACACTGAAGCTTTCTTT. This sequence encodes CASSPMDRGLNTEAFF. The variable domain in full, with the rest retrieved from reference TRBV7-9 and TRBJ1-1, is DTGVSQNPRHKITKRGQNVTFRCDPISEHNRLYWYRQTLGQGPEFLTYFQNEAQLEKSRLLSDRFSAERPKGSFSTLEIQRTEQGDSAMYLCASSPMDRGLNTEAFFGQGTRLTVV.

Comments on this clone: The junction differs from germline at one of its ends, possibly a read error. Other DNA sequences from this sample encode an identical CDR3 as well. This chain links TRBV9 with TRBJ2-5, with 8 positions matching TRBD2. This CDR3 contains 15 residues. The germline V gene encodes CDR1 SGDLS and CDR2 YYNGEE. For the CDR3, the DNA is TGTGCCAGCAGCGTAGCTAGCGGGCACCAGGAGACCCAGTACTTC. Translation: CASSVASGHQETQYF. Looking up the rest from reference TRBV9 and TRBJ2-5 gives the full variable domain: DSGVTQTPKHLITATGQRVTLRCSPRSGDLSVYWYQQSLDQGLQFLIQYYNGEERAKGNILERFSAQQFPDLHSELNLSSLELGDSALYFCASSVASGHQETQYFGPGTRLLVL.